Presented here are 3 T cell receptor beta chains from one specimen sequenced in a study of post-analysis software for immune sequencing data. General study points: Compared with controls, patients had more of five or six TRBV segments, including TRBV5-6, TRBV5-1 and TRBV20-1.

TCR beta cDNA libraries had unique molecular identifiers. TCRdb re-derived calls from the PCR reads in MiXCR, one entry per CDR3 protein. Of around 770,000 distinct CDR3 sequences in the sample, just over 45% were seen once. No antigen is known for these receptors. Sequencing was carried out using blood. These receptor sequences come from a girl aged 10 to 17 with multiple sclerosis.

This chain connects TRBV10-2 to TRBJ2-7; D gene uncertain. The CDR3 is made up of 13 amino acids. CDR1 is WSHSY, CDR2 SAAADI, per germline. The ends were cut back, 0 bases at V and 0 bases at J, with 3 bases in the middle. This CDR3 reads CASSESFSYEQYF. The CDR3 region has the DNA TGCGCCAGCAGTGAGTCATTCTCCTACGAGCAGTACTTC.

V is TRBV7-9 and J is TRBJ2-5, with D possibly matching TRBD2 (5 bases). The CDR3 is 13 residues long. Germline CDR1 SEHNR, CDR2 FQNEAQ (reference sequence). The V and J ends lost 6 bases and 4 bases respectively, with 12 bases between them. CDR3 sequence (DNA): TGTGCCAGCAGGGAAACTAGTAGAGAGACCCAGTACTTC. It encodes CASRETSRETQYF.

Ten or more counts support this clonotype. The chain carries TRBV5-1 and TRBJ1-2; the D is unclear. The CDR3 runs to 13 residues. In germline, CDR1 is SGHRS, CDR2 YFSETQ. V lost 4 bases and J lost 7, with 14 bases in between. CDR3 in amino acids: CASSELRGGGYTF. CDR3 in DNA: TGCGCCAGCAGCGAGTTGCGGGGTGGTGGCTACACCTTC. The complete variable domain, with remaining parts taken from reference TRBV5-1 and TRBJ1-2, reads KAGVTQTPRYLIKTRGQQVTLSCSPISGHRSVSWYQQTPGQGLQFLFEYFSETQRNKGNFPGRFSGRQFSNSRSEMNVSTLELGDSALYLCASSELRGGGYTFGSGTRLTVV.